These 5 T cell receptor beta chains share one sample of origin, sequenced in a study of T cells after yellow fever vaccination. TCRdb itself ran the 5' RACE reads through MiXCR, one entry per CDR3 protein. Of 350,000 or so distinct CDR3 sequences listed, 8% to 9.5% are singletons. Sequencing was performed on PBMCs, taken around 45 days after the first yellow fever vaccination. The origin of the receptors is a man in his late teens or twenties who received the YFV17D yellow fever vaccine.

Ten or more counts support this clonotype. This rearrangement joins TRBV18 to TRBJ2-7; 9 bases line up with TRBD2. The CDR3 length is 16 residues. V dropped 0 bases and J dropped 1; count of bases not matched to a gene: 4. The germline V gene has CDR1 KGHSH and CDR2 LQKENI. The CDR3 nucleotides read TGTGCCAGCTCACCACCGCGCGGGGGGGGGTCCTACGAGCAGTACTTC. It is translated as CASSPPRGGGSYEQYF.

This clonotype was counted a few times. The rearrangement links TRBV18 to TRBJ2-7; no clear D gene. Trimming stripped 6 bases from V and 0 bases from J, with 15 bases between. Germline CDR1 is KGHSH and CDR2 is LQKENI. The CDR3 contains 15 residues. The CDR3 DNA sequence: TGTGCCAGCTCCCATACCCGTGGGGACTCCTACGAGCAGTACTTC. Residues: CASSHTRGDSYEQYF.

This clonotype came up a few times. The chain employs TRBV7-9 and TRBJ2-2; 7 nucleotides match TRBD2. CDR3 length: 13 amino acids. Germline loops: CDR1 SEHNR, CDR2 FQNEAQ (reference sequence). V was pared by 3 bases and J by 7 bases, with 2 bases of the junction left unmatched. The CDR3 region has the DNA TGTGCCAGCAGCTTTACTAGCGTCGGGGAGCTGTTTTTT. Its translation: CASSFTSVGELFF.

This clonotype appeared a few times. This chain connects TRBV29-1 to TRBJ2-7; 7 nucleotides match TRBD2. Germline CDR1 reads SQVTM; CDR2 reads ANQGSEA. V was pared by 7 bases and J by 2 bases, with 8 bases of the junction left unmatched. CDR3 length: 13 amino acids. The CDR3 DNA is TGCAGCGCCGGGTCGGGGGGAACCTACGAGCAGTACTTC. Translation gives CSAGSGGTYEQYF.

This chain joins TRBV3-1 and TRBJ1-2; D unresolved. Germline assignment: CDR1 LGHDT and CDR2 YNNKEL (reference sequence). Trimming removed 4 bases from V and 3 bases from J, with 24 bases in between. The CDR3 runs 18 residues. CDR3 in DNA: TGTGCCAGCAGCCTACAGAGGCTAAGGTTCTTACCCTACTATGGCTACACCTTC. It is translated as CASSLQRLRFLPYYGYTF.